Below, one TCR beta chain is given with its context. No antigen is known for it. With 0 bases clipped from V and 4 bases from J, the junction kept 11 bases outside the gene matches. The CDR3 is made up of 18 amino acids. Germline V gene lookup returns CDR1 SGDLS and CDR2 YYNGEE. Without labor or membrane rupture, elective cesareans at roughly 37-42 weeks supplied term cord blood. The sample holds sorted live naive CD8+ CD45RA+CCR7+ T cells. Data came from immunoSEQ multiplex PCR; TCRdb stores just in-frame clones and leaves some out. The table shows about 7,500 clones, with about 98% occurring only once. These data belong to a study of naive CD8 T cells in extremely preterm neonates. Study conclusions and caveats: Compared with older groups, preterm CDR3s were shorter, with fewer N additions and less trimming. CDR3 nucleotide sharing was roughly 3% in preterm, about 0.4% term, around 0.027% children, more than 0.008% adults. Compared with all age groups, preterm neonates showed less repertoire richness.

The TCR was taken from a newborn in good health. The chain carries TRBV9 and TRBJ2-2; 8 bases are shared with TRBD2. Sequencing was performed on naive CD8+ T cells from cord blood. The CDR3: CASSVGEGLAGVTGELFF. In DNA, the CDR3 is TGTGCCAGCAGCGTAGGAGAAGGTCTAGCGGGTGTCACCGGGGAGCTGTTTTTT.